A selection of T cell receptor beta chains follows, all from one sample in a study of blood T cell repertoires in COVID-19. Repertoires were generated with immunoSEQ multiplex PCR, while TCRdb's copy carries only in-frame clones and drops some. This sample has 80,000 to 100,000 clones, with 78% found just once. The specimen sequenced was peripheral blood. All receptors come from a human donor in a cohort sampled during active COVID-19. CDR3s include the opening cysteine and the closing phenylalanine or tryptophan. The D gene is left open where the match is weak. Only part of the rows carry a size: once, few, many, or a class if the clone is expanded.

abundance	j_gene	d_gene	v_gene	len	CDR3aa	CDR3nt
NA	TRBJ1-2	TRBD1	TRBV4-1	14	CASSTGANNYGYTF	TGCGCCAGCAGTACAGGGGCTAATAACTATGGCTACACCTTC
NA	TRBJ2-1	NA	TRBV20-1	11	CSAIDRFEQFF	TGCAGTGCTATCGACAGGTTTGAGCAGTTCTTC
once	TRBJ1-5	TRBD1	TRBV28	13	CASSYRGGQPQHF	TGTGCCAGCAGTTACAGGGGCGGTCAGCCCCAGCATTTT
NA	TRBJ2-7	TRBD2	TRBV3-1/TRBV3-2	13	CASQAGGVWEQYF	TGTGCCAGCCAGGCGGGGGGCGTCTGGGAGCAGTACTTC
NA	TRBJ2-1	NA	TRBV21-1	16	CASSMGTGDSYNEQFF	TGTGCCAGCAGCATGGGGACAGGGGACTCCTACAATGAGCAGTTCTTC
NA	TRBJ1-6	NA	TRBV30	12	CAWSVPRGPLHF	TGTGCCTGGAGTGTACCAAGAGGACCCCTCCACTTT
NA	TRBJ2-1	TRBD1	TRBV6-4	15	CASSLQGSSYNEQFF	TGTGCCAGCAGTTTACAGGGGAGCTCCTACAATGAGCAGTTCTTC
NA	TRBJ2-7	TRBD1	TRBV7-6	15	CASSAGTGGSYEQYF	TGTGCCAGCAGCGCGGGGACAGGGGGTTCCTACGAGCAGTACTTC
NA	TRBJ1-1	NA	TRBV27	17	CASSPSAQFLANTEAFF	TGTGCCAGCTCTCCGTCCGCACAGTTTTTGGCGAACACTGAAGCTTTCTTT
NA	TRBJ1-2	NA	TRBV19	15	CASTGRTDSNYGYTF	TGTGCCAGTACTGGTCGGACAGATTCTAACTATGGCTACACCTTC
NA	TRBJ2-7	NA	TRBV28	13	CASRDSSSYEQYF	TGTGCCAGCAGGGACAGTTCCTCTTACGAGCAGTACTTC
NA	TRBJ2-7	NA	TRBV6-5	15	CASIKGTLSGNEQYF	TGTGCCAGCATAAAAGGGACACTTTCAGGGAACGAGCAGTACTTC
NA	TRBJ1-1	TRBD1	TRBV27	15	CASSPPGQAPFEAFF	TGTGCCAGCAGCCCCCCCGGACAGGCCCCCTTTGAAGCTTTCTTT
NA	TRBJ1-2	NA	TRBV6-5	14	CASSYSRPLSGYTF	TGTGCCAGCAGTTACTCGCGTCCACTTTCTGGCTACACCTTC
once	TRBJ1-2	NA	TRBV5-1	12	CASSEGLYGYTF	TGCGCCAGCAGCGAGGGTCTTTATGGCTACACCTTC
NA	TRBJ1-5	NA	TRBV6-5	15	CASSLQGGGDQPQHF	TGTGCCAGCAGTTTACAGGGTGGTGGGGATCAGCCCCAGCATTTT
once	TRBJ2-3	NA	TRBV14	12	CASSQNRDTQYF	TGTGCCAGCAGCCAAAATCGGGATACGCAGTATTTT
few	TRBJ2-1	NA	TRBV27	14	CASSLGLLYNEQFF	TGTGCCAGCAGTTTGGGACTCCTCTACAATGAGCAGTTCTTC
NA	TRBJ2-3	NA	TRBV15	15	CATSRRQGTTDTQYF	TGTGCCACCAGCAGGCGCCAGGGGACCACAGATACGCAGTATTTT
NA	TRBJ1-6	NA	TRBV5-1	15	CASREGSSYNSPLHF	TGCGCCAGCCGTGAAGGGAGCTCCTATAATTCACCCCTCCACTTT
NA	TRBJ1-6	TRBD1	TRBV2	17	CASSLDRPSSYNSPLHF	TGTGCCAGCAGTTTGGACAGGCCTAGCTCCTATAATTCACCCCTCCACTTT
NA	TRBJ1-1	NA	TRBV7-8	16	CASSLVRGLTNTEAFF	TGTGCCAGCAGCTTAGTTCGAGGGCTTACGAACACTGAAGCTTTCTTT
NA	TRBJ2-7	TRBD2	TRBV4-2	16	CASSQDQAGPTYEQYF	TGTGCCAGCAGCCAAGATCAAGCGGGGCCTACCTACGAGCAGTACTTC
NA	TRBJ1-5	NA	TRBV5-1	12	CASRPQGQPQHF	TGCGCCAGCAGGCCACAGGGTCAGCCCCAGCATTTT
NA	TRBJ2-1	TRBD1	TRBV12-3/TRBV12-4	11	CASSPGTGKFF	TGTGCCAGCAGCCCCGGGACAGGGAAGTTCTTC
NA	TRBJ1-5	NA	TRBV6-2/TRBV6-3	15	CASSRQVYSNQPQHF	TGTGCCAGCAGTCGACAGGTATATAGCAATCAGCCCCAGCATTTT